What follows are 28 T cell receptor beta chains derived from one specimen sequenced in a study of blood T cell repertoires in COVID-19. Here immunoSEQ multiplex PCR was the method, and the copy in TCRdb shows in-frame clones only, minus some. The sample has about 140,000 clones; roughly four fifths are singletons. The sample comprised peripheral blood. These receptors all stem from a human donor in a cohort sampled during active COVID-19.

The V call is TRBV6-5, the J call TRBJ2-7; 15 nucleotides line up with TRBD2. CDR3 length: 13 residues. The ends lost 6 bases at V and 11 bases at J; junction bases unmatched: 5. Germline assignment: CDR1 MNHEY and CDR2 SVGAGI. The CDR3 loop reads CASSRTSGGAEYF. Written as DNA, the CDR3 is TGTGCCAGCAGCCGGACTAGCGGGGGGGCTGAGTACTTC.

This chain's CDR3 is CASSPGTGATDTQYF. The DNA for the CDR3 is TGTGCCAGCAGTCCCGGGACAGGGGCCACAGATACGCAGTATTTT. The V call is TRBV27, the J call TRBJ2-3, with TRBD1 matching over 10 bases. CDR1 is MNHEY and CDR2 is SMNVEV in the germline V gene (reference sequence). V gave up 5 bases and J gave up 2 bases; unmatched junction bases: 4. The CDR3 runs 15 residues.

This clone showed up just once. This chain joins TRBV5-1 and TRBJ2-3, with D maybe TRBD1 (6 bases). Germline CDR1 is SGHRS and CDR2 is YFSETQ. This CDR3 contains 15 residues. Trimming cost V 2 bases and J 0 bases, with 10 bases left between them. The CDR3 region is CASSFQGKSTDTQYF. DNA for the CDR3: TGCGCCAGCAGCTTCCAGGGGAAAAGCACAGATACGCAGTATTTT.

The chain couples TRBV5-1 to TRBJ1-5; TRBD1 is a possible D gene (6 bases). The CDR3 runs 15 residues. V gave up 0 bases and J gave up 2 bases, with 9 bases separating them. Germline values: CDR1 SGHRS, CDR2 YFSETQ. This CDR3 is CASSLESGGNQPQHF. CDR3 nucleotide sequence: TGCGCCAGCAGCTTGGAGTCAGGGGGCAATCAGCCCCAGCATTTT.

The sample holds one count of this clone. The V and J genes are TRBV10-1 and TRBJ2-1; D is possibly TRBD1 (6 bases). Per germline, CDR1 WNHNN and CDR2 SYGVQD (reference sequence). The CDR3 is made up of 15 amino acids. V was trimmed by 10 bases and J by 2 bases, leaving 18 bases between them. The CDR3 sequence: CAIGGIDRPYNEQFF. Here the CDR3 DNA reads TGCGCCATCGGAGGTATAGACAGGCCCTACAATGAGCAGTTCTTC.

J is TRBJ1-4 and V is TRBV5-6, with a weak D call TRBD1 (6 bases). V dropped 4 bases and J dropped 8 bases, with 12 bases sitting between them. Germline CDR1 and CDR2: SGHDT and YYEEEE. The CDR3 covers 13 residues. The chain's CDR3 is CASSLQGVEKLFF. DNA for the CDR3: TGTGCCAGCAGCCTACAGGGCGTCGAAAAACTGTTTTTT.

This chain links TRBV29-1 with TRBJ1-2; perhaps TRBD1 as D (6 bases). The V and J ends lost 7 bases and 4 bases respectively, with 16 bases between them. In germline, CDR1 is SQVTM, CDR2 ANQGSEA. CDR3 size: 13 residues. The CDR3 region has the DNA TGCAGCGCCTCGACAGGTTCCGGCTATGGCTACACCTTC. It yields the protein CSASTGSGYGYTF.

The V call is TRBV6-5, the J call TRBJ2-7; 8 bases map to TRBD1. The J segment lost 4 bases and the V segment lost 4 bases, leaving 9 bases of the junction unmatched. The CDR3 runs to 15 residues. CDR1 is MNHEY, CDR2 SVGAGI, per germline. The CDR3 reads CASSSEGQGEYEQYF. DNA of the CDR3: TGTGCCAGCAGTTCCGAAGGACAGGGAGAATACGAGCAGTACTTC.

This clone was picked up a small number of times. This chain uses TRBV7-9 with TRBJ2-2; TRBD2 matches at 9 bases. This CDR3 has 14 amino acids. V was clipped by 5 bases and J by 5 bases; unmatched bases: 3. CDR1 and CDR2 from the germline V gene are SEHNR and FQNEAQ (reference sequence). This chain's CDR3 is CASSQAGGTGELFF. As DNA, the CDR3 is TGTGCCAGCAGCCAAGCGGGGGGTACCGGGGAGCTGTTTTTT.

The rearrangement links TRBV9 to TRBJ1-4; tentatively, D is TRBD1 (6 bases). CDR3 size: 14 residues. The V gene's germline CDR1 is SGDLS and CDR2 YYNGEE. The V end lost 4 bases, the J end lost 11 bases, and 18 bases lay between the germline ends. CDR3 nucleotide sequence: TGTGCCAGCAGCCCCAGGGGAGCCCCCGAGAAACTGTTTTTT. Translation gives CASSPRGAPEKLFF.

The rearrangement joins TRBV5-1 to TRBJ1-4; 7 bases line up with TRBD1. V was clipped by 7 bases and J by 1 base; unmatched bases: 4. This CDR3 region has 14 residues. Germline CDR1 is SGHRS and CDR2 is YFSETQ. CDR3 residues: CASGDRETNEKLFF. The CDR3 nucleotides read TGCGCCAGCGGAGACAGGGAAACTAATGAAAAACTGTTTTTT. The variable domain in full, with the rest retrieved from reference TRBV5-1 and TRBJ1-4, is KAGVTQTPRYLIKTRGQQVTLSCSPISGHRSVSWYQQTPGQGLQFLFEYFSETQRNKGNFPGRFSGRQFSNSRSEMNVSTLELGDSALYLCASGDRETNEKLFFGSGTQLSVL.

V is TRBV29-1 and J is TRBJ2-7; 8 nucleotides line up with TRBD1. V was clipped by 3 bases and J by 6 bases; unmatched bases: 1. The CDR3 extends over 11 amino acids. CDR1 and CDR2 from the germline V gene are SQVTM and ANQGSEA. The CDR3 DNA sequence: TGCAGCGTTGACAGGGGGCTCGAGCAGTACTTC. Translation: CSVDRGLEQYF.

CDR3 coding DNA: TGTGCCAGCAGGTCCGGGACAGGGGGCTCTGGGGCCAACGTCCTGACTTTC. As protein: CASRSGTGGSGANVLTF. This chain links TRBV4-2 with TRBJ2-6; 11 bases are a match to TRBD1. Germline V gives CDR1 LGHNA, CDR2 YNFKEQ. Trimming took 6 bases from V and 0 from J; bases not matched to a gene: 4. The CDR3 length is 17 residues.

The chain links TRBV5-5 to TRBJ1-5; D call uncertain. The CDR3 runs 15 residues. V lost 2 bases to trimming and J lost 8 bases, with 17 bases between them. Germline V gives CDR1 SGHKS, CDR2 YYEKEE (reference sequence). CDR3 sequence reads: CASSFRLRREEPQHF. The CDR3 DNA reads TGTGCCAGCAGCTTTCGTTTACGGAGGGAAGAGCCCCAGCATTTT.

The gene calls are TRBV7-2 and TRBJ2-7; no clear D gene. CDR3 length equals 14 residues. The V gene lost 5 bases and the J gene lost 6 bases, with 17 bases spanning the gap. Germline V gene data show CDR1 as SGHTA and CDR2 as FQGNSA. CDR3 sequence (DNA): TGTGCCAGCAGCCATAGATCGTCACCGATCGAGCAGTACTTC. Translating gives CASSHRSSPIEQYF.

This sequence joins TRBV2 and TRBJ1-1, with a possible D match to TRBD1 (5 bases). V was clipped by 3 bases and J by 5 bases, with 13 bases between them. CDR1 is SNHLY, CDR2 FYNNEI, per germline. The CDR3 sequence is 14 residues long. Here the CDR3 reads CASSDLWRQTEAFF. The CDR3 DNA is TGTGCCAGCAGTGATCTTTGGAGACAGACTGAAGCTTTCTTT.

The CDR3 nucleotides are TGCAGCGTTGGCGGGACCTTAGGAAACACCATATATTTT. As protein: CSVGGTLGNTIYF. This rearrangement joins TRBV29-1 to TRBJ1-3, with a possible D match to TRBD1 (5 bases). The V gene lost 4 bases and the J gene lost 4 bases, with 11 bases spanning the gap. From germline, CDR1 is SQVTM and CDR2 ANQGSEA. The length of the CDR3 is 13 residues.

CDR3 bases: TGTGCCAGTAGCCTTAAGGACAGCATTAATTCACCCCTCCACTTT. Protein sequence: CASSLKDSINSPLHF. V is TRBV19 and J is TRBJ1-6; a possible D gene is TRBD1 (6 bases). Trimming took 6 bases from V and 6 from J, leaving 15 bases between them. The CDR3 is 15 amino acids. Germline V lookup: CDR1 LNHDA, CDR2 SQIVND (reference sequence).

The CDR3: CASGPGHASGANVLTF. CDR3 nucleotide sequence: TGCGCCAGCGGCCCGGGACACGCCTCTGGGGCCAACGTCCTGACTTTC. This chain links TRBV5-1 with TRBJ2-6, with D perhaps matching TRBD1 (6 bases). CDR3 length equals 16 residues. Germline loops: CDR1 SGHRS, CDR2 YFSETQ. V gave up 7 bases and J gave up 0 bases, with 14 bases separating them.

This clone was found a few times. The chain carries TRBV2 and TRBJ2-2, with a weak D call TRBD2 (5 bases). This CDR3 region has 12 residues. CDR1 and CDR2 from the germline V gene are SNHLY and FYNNEI. The V and J ends lost 6 bases and 5 bases respectively, with 7 bases between them. This CDR3 is CASRRVTGELFF. The CDR3 DNA is TGTGCCAGCAGGAGGGTAACCGGGGAGCTGTTTTTT.

The chain links TRBV2 to TRBJ1-5; TRBD1 matches 9 bases. The V gene end was trimmed by 4 bases and the J gene end by 6 bases; junction bases not matched to a gene: 7. This CDR3 has 15 residues. From germline, CDR1 is SNHLY and CDR2 FYNNEI. The CDR3 bases are TGTGCCAGCAGTGGTTGGACAGGGGTGGGTCAGCCCCAGCATTTT. Translation: CASSGWTGVGQPQHF.

The chain links TRBV14 to TRBJ2-7; TRBD1 might be the D (6 bases). Germline V lookup: CDR1 SGHDN, CDR2 FVKESK. This CDR3 spans 13 amino acids. V was cut by 5 bases and J by 6 bases, with 14 bases left in between. The CDR3 loop is CASSFTGHSEQYF. The CDR3 DNA follows: TGTGCCAGCAGCTTTACAGGGCACAGCGAGCAGTACTTC. The full variable domain, in which reference TRBV14 and TRBJ2-7 provide the parts outside the CDR3, is EAGVTQFPSHSVIEKGQTVTLRCDPISGHDNLYWYRRVMGKEIKFLLHFVKESKQDESGMPNNRFLAERTGGTYSTLKVQPAELEDSGVYFCASSFTGHSEQYFGPGTRLTVT.

The chain uses TRBV28 and TRBJ2-7; 10 positions match TRBD1. Germline assignment: CDR1 MDHEN and CDR2 SYDVKM. V lost 6 bases and J lost 7; bases outside the gene matches: 9. The CDR3 is made up of 14 amino acids. The DNA of the CDR3 is TGTGCCAGCAGCCGTAGACAGGGGGCGGGGGAGCAGTACTTC. Translation gives CASSRRQGAGEQYF.

As for this clone: Other nucleotide sequences in the sample specify the same CDR3. The V call is TRBV5-1, the J call TRBJ1-2; the match to TRBD1 covers 9 bases. Germline V gives CDR1 SGHRS, CDR2 YFSETQ. The CDR3 is 13 residues long. Unmatched junction bases numbered 3, after V lost 4 bases and J lost 5 bases. The CDR3 loop is CASSPGTGYGYTF. The CDR3 DNA reads as TGCGCCAGCAGCCCCGGGACAGGGTATGGCTACACCTTC.

The V gene is TRBV29-1, the J gene TRBJ1-6, with no clear D. CDR1 is SQVTM and CDR2 is ANQGSEA in the germline V gene. V lost 4 bases, J lost 6 bases, and 10 bases lay in between. The CDR3 is 13 residues long. CDR3 protein: CSVAAGSNSPLHF. The CDR3 DNA follows: TGCAGCGTTGCCGCGGGCAGTAATTCACCCCTCCACTTT.

The CDR3 bases are TGTGCCAGCAGCCAAATGGGACAGAAGAACACTGAAGCTTTCTTT. Protein sequence: CASSQMGQKNTEAFF. The rearrangement uses TRBV3-1 (or the pseudogene TRBV3-2) and TRBJ1-1; 7 nucleotides align to TRBD1. The length of the CDR3 is 15 residues. Germline values: CDR1 LGHDT, CDR2 YNNKEL (reference sequence). Germline trimming cut 2 bases from V and 1 base from J; bases unmatched to any gene: 4.

The chain carries TRBV11-2 and TRBJ2-7; 7 positions agree with TRBD1. J lost 4 bases, V lost 6 bases, and 9 bases had no gene match. This CDR3 comprises 14 residues. Germline CDR1 SGHAT, CDR2 FQNNGV. CDR3 amino acids: CASSPTGFSYEQYF. As DNA, the CDR3 is TGTGCCAGCAGTCCGACAGGGTTTTCATACGAGCAGTACTTC.

The V gene is TRBV7-6, the J gene TRBJ2-5, with TRBD1 as a possible D gene (6 bases). This CDR3 spans 17 amino acids. Deletions cut 6 bases from V and 0 bases from J, with 20 bases between. CDR1 and CDR2 (germline): SGHVS, FNYEAQ. CDR3 amino acids: CASRREWGTHYQETQYF. In DNA, the CDR3 is TGTGCCAGCAGGCGAGAGTGGGGGACACATTACCAAGAGACCCAGTACTTC.